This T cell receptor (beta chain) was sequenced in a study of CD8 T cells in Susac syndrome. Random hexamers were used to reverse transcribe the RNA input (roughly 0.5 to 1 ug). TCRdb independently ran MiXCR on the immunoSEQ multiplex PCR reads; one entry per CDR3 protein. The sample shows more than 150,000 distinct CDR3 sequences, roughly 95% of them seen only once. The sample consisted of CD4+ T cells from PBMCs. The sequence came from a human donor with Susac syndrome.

The CDR3 nucleotides are TGCAGTGCTGGGGGACAGGCGTCCTACGAGCAGTACTTC. Translation gives CSAGGQASYEQYF. The rearrangement joins TRBV20-1 to TRBJ2-7, with 8 positions matching TRBD1. After removal of 5 bases from V and 1 base from J, the junction contained 4 bases not matched to a gene. CDR3 length: 13 residues. Germline V gene data show CDR1 as DFQATT and CDR2 as SNEGSKA (reference sequence).